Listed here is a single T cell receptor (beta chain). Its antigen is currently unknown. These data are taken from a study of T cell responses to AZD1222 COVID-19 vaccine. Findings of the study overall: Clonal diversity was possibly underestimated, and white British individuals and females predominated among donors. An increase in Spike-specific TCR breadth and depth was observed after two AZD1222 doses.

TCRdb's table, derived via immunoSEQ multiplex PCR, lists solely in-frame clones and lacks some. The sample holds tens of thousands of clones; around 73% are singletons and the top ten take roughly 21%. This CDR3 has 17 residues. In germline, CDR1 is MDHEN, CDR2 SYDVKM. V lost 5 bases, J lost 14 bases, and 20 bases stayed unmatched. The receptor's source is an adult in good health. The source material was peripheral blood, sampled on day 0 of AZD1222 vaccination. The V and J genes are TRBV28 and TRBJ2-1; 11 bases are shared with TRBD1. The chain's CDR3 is CASSPISYRTGGAFKFF. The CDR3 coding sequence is TGTGCCAGCAGTCCCATTAGTTATAGGACAGGGGGCGCTTTCAAGTTCTTC.